Listed here are 32 T cell receptor beta chains from one sample, sequenced in a study of T-cell reconstitution after alpha-beta-depleted transplantation in children. This sample's TCRbeta library carried unique molecular identifier barcodes. TCRdb reprocessed the PCR reads with MiXCR, giving one entry per CDR3 protein. The sample has 500,000 to 600,000 distinct CDR3 sequences, 25% to 30% seen once; the top ten hold 30% to 40%. The sample in question was PBMCs, obtained before TCRalphabeta/CD19-depleted stem cell transplant. The origin of the receptors is a boy in the first two years of life with Wiskott-Aldrich syndrome, due to receive a stem cell transplant.

In this sample, this clonotype turned up a few times. The V gene is TRBV24-1, the J gene TRBJ2-3; no reliable D call. CDR3 length equals 12 residues. Germline CDR1 is KGHDR and CDR2 is SFDVKD. V lost 2 bases, J lost 6 bases, and 5 bases lay in between. The CDR3 bases are TGTGCCACCAGTGATTCAATGGATACGCAGTATTTT. Protein product: CATSDSMDTQYF.

This chain joins TRBV6-1 and TRBJ1-1, with 10 bases matching TRBD1. The germline gives CDR1 MNHNS, CDR2 SASEGT. The V segment lost 5 bases and the J segment 0 bases; nucleotides outside the gene matches: 3. The CDR3 is 15 residues long. The CDR3 region is CASSQGQGLNTEAFF. CDR3 bases: TGTGCCAGCAGTCAGGGACAGGGGTTGAACACTGAAGCTTTCTTT.

This chain links TRBV21-1 with TRBJ2-1. TRBV21-1 corresponds to a pseudogene. CDR3 length: 13 residues. The CDR3, as DNA: TGTGCCAGCAGCACTCGGACCCATCGGGGGCAGTTCTTC. Protein sequence: CASSTRTHRGQFF.

This clonotype was observed many times. The rearrangement joins TRBV29-1 to TRBJ2-5; TRBD1 agrees at 7 bases. This CDR3 has 13 amino acids. CDR1 is SQVTM and CDR2 is ANQGSEA in the germline V gene. After removal of 5 bases from V and 1 base from J, the junction contained 4 bases not matched to a gene. As DNA, the CDR3 is TGCAGCGTTTTCCGACAGGGCCAAGAGACCCAGTACTTC. Residues: CSVFRQGQETQYF.

The chain combines TRBV5-5 with TRBJ1-2, with a weak D call TRBD1 (5 bases). V lost 3 bases to trimming and J lost 0 bases, with 9 bases between them. The CDR3 has 14 residues. Germline assignment: CDR1 SGHKS and CDR2 YYEKEE (reference sequence). The CDR3 reads CASSWDRSNYGYTF. DNA for the CDR3: TGTGCCAGCAGCTGGGACCGATCTAACTATGGCTACACCTTC.

DNA of the CDR3: TGTGCCAGCAGTTATTCCCGGGAGCAGTTCTTC. This gives the protein CASSYSREQFF. V usage is TRBV6-6 and J usage is TRBJ2-1, with no clear D. CDR3 size: 11 residues. The V gene lost 3 bases and the J gene lost 10 bases, with 7 bases spanning the gap. Looked up from germline, CDR1 is MNHNY and CDR2 is SVGAGI (reference sequence).

There are a few counts of this clonotype. J is TRBJ2-1 and V is TRBV12-3 or TRBV12-4, with 11 bases lining up with TRBD2. After removal of 3 bases from V and 8 bases from J, the junction contained 6 bases not matched to a gene. The CDR3 loop spans 15 amino acids. The CDR3: CASSFLAGGLHEQFF. CDR3 DNA sequence: TGTGCCAGCAGTTTTCTAGCGGGAGGTCTCCATGAGCAGTTCTTC.

The sample holds a few counts of this clonotype. This chain joins TRBV5-1 and TRBJ2-2; D gene unclear. Germline CDR1 and CDR2: SGHRS and YFSETQ. CDR3 length: 15 residues. The germline V and J ends were trimmed by 1 base and 0 bases, with 7 bases remaining between them. CDR3 nucleotides: TGCGCCAGCAGCTTGCGTAGTGCGAACACCGGGGAGCTGTTTTTT. This codes for CASSLRSANTGELFF.

This clonotype occurred a few times. This chain uses TRBV15 with TRBJ2-7, with D perhaps TRBD1 (5 bases). This CDR3 has 15 amino acids. Trimming removed 0 bases at V and 2 bases at J, with 11 bases between. Germline CDR1 and CDR2: LNHNV and YYDKDF (reference sequence). The CDR3 sequence is CATSRDLGQTYEQYF. The CDR3 DNA sequence: TGTGCCACCAGCAGAGATTTGGGGCAAACCTACGAGCAGTACTTC.

This clonotype was recorded a few times. The gene calls are TRBV20-1 and TRBJ2-1; the D is unclear. The germline CDR1 and CDR2 sequences are DFQATT and SNEGSKA (reference sequence). The CDR3 length is 14 residues. V lost 2 bases and J 1 base, leaving 9 bases between the germline ends. The CDR3 DNA sequence: TGCAGTGCTAGAAACTACGTATCCTACAATGAGCAGTTCTTC. Protein: CSARNYVSYNEQFF.

This rearrangement joins TRBV28 to TRBJ2-7; D unclear. The CDR3 covers 11 residues. V gave up 7 bases and J gave up 3 bases, with 7 bases separating them. Germline V CDR1 and CDR2: MDHEN, SYDVKM. This CDR3 is CASKGVYEQYF. CDR3 DNA: TGTGCCAGCAAGGGCGTCTACGAGCAGTACTTC.

The chain recombines TRBV11-2 with TRBJ2-1; 10 bases map to TRBD2. The V segment lost 0 bases and the J segment 7 bases; nucleotides outside the gene matches: 15. The germline V gene encodes CDR1 SGHAT and CDR2 FQNNGV. The CDR3 contains 19 residues. The CDR3 reads CASSLEKLAGMSSRNEQFF. The CDR3 nucleotides are TGTGCCAGCAGCTTAGAGAAACTAGCGGGAATGAGTAGTAGGAATGAGCAGTTCTTC.

This clonotype has a handful of counts. This chain links TRBV11-1 with TRBJ2-1, with 15 bases that match TRBD2. Germline CDR1 and CDR2: SGHAT and FQDESV (reference sequence). V was pared by 5 bases and J by 8 bases, with 10 bases of the junction left unmatched. The CDR3 extends over 17 amino acids. The CDR3 region is CASSVRTSGRARDEQFF. CDR3 DNA sequence: TGTGCCAGCAGCGTGAGGACTAGCGGGAGGGCAAGGGATGAGCAGTTCTTC.

This clonotype was detected only a few times. The CDR3: CSAWTSGRGPDTQYF. CDR3 DNA sequence: TGCAGTGCCTGGACTAGCGGGAGGGGGCCAGATACGCAGTATTTT. V usage is TRBV20-1 and J usage is TRBJ2-3, with 15 bases aligning to TRBD2. CDR3 size: 15 residues. Germline assignment: CDR1 DFQATT and CDR2 SNEGSKA (reference sequence). V lost 6 bases and J lost 4; bases outside the gene matches: 5.

The rearrangement uses TRBV24-1 and TRBJ2-1, with 9 bases matching TRBD1. CDR1 and CDR2 (germline): KGHDR, SFDVKD. This CDR3 is 16 amino acids long. The junction had 5 bases not matched to a gene; V was cut back by 3 bases and J by 3 bases. DNA of the CDR3: TGTGCCACCAGTGATCGGGACAGGGTCTACTACAATGAGCAGTTCTTC. This gives the protein CATSDRDRVYYNEQFF.

The chain links TRBV4-1 to TRBJ2-1, with 11 bases matching TRBD2. The CDR3 consists of 18 residues. V was clipped by 2 bases and J by 0 bases; unmatched bases: 6. CDR1 and CDR2 (germline): MGHRA, YSYEKL. The CDR3 bases are TGCGCCAGCAGCCAAAAGACTAGCGGGGCTGCCTCCTACAATGAGCAGTTCTTC. It specifies CASSQKTSGAASYNEQFF.

This clonotype turned up a few times. V usage is TRBV10-3 and J usage is TRBJ1-4; no clear D. The CDR3 sequence is 13 residues long. Germline V lookup: CDR1 ENHRY, CDR2 SYGVKD. V gave up 0 bases and J gave up 8 bases, with 7 bases separating them. CDR3 protein: CAISESGLEKLFF. In DNA, the CDR3 is TGTGCCATCAGTGAGTCCGGGTTGGAAAAACTGTTTTTT.

V is TRBV4-2 and J is TRBJ2-2; 12 bases agree with TRBD2. CDR3 length: 20 amino acids. V was clipped by 4 bases and J by 6 bases; unmatched bases: 18. The V gene's germline CDR1 is LGHNA and CDR2 YNFKEQ. This CDR3 is CASSPQTTSGRFINAGELFF. In nucleotides, the CDR3 is TGTGCCAGCAGCCCCCAGACCACTAGCGGGAGGTTCATTAACGCCGGGGAGCTGTTTTTT.

Points on this clonotype: One base away lies a much larger clone, so this may be a sequencing read error. The chain uses TRBV28 and TRBJ2-4, with 10 bases that match TRBD2. Germline loops: CDR1 MDHEN, CDR2 SYDVKM. CDR3 length: 19 amino acids. V gave up 4 bases and J gave up 3 bases; unmatched junction bases: 15. The CDR3, as DNA: TGTGCCAGCAGTTGGGGCCCAGCGGGAGGGCTCTCGGGCAAAAACATTCAGTACTTC. It translates to CASSWGPAGGLSGKNIQYF.

This clonotype was detected a few times. The chain is built from TRBV9 and TRBJ2-2; 8 bases fit TRBD2. The CDR3 length is 17 residues. With 2 bases clipped from V and 1 base from J, the junction kept 7 bases outside the gene matches. CDR1 and CDR2 (germline): SGDLS, YYNGEE. The CDR3 reads CASSVLSSGQNTGELFF. The CDR3 nucleotides are TGTGCCAGCAGCGTGTTGTCTAGCGGGCAGAACACCGGGGAGCTGTTTTTT.

V and J are TRBV10-2 and TRBJ2-7; TRBD2 might be the D (5 bases). From germline, CDR1 is WSHSY and CDR2 SAAADI. V was cut by 1 base and J by 1 base, with 14 bases left in between. The CDR3 sequence is 16 residues long. Here the CDR3 reads CASSEFLRSGSYEQYF. The CDR3 region has the DNA TGCGCCAGCAGTGAGTTTTTGCGGTCGGGGTCCTACGAGCAGTACTTC.

V gene TRBV5-1 combines with J gene TRBJ2-1; TRBD1 or TRBD2 may be the D gene (5 bases each). V gave up 4 bases and J gave up 3 bases, with 14 bases separating them. CDR3 size: 15 residues. Germline V gives CDR1 SGHRS, CDR2 YFSETQ. The DNA for the CDR3 is TGCGCCAGCAGCCCGAGTTGGGGGTTCTACAATGAGCAGTTCTTC. Its protein product is CASSPSWGFYNEQFF.

The chain couples TRBV6-5 to TRBJ2-3; the D call may be TRBD1 or TRBD2 (7 bases each). Trimming stripped 4 bases from V and 0 bases from J, with 14 bases between. Germline V gives CDR1 MNHEY, CDR2 SVGAGI. The CDR3 runs to 16 residues. The CDR3 nucleotides read TGTGCCAGCAGTTCCCCCAGGGGGGGAAGCACAGATACGCAGTATTTT. This translates into CASSSPRGGSTDTQYF.

The table lists this clonotype with a few counts. V usage is TRBV20-1 and J usage is TRBJ2-4, with D tentatively TRBD2 (5 bases). V lost 6 bases and J 0 bases, leaving 6 bases between the germline ends. Germline-derived CDR1 and CDR2 are DFQATT and SNEGSKA (reference sequence). CDR3 length: 12 residues. The CDR3 protein is CSAAGAKNIQYF. The CDR3 coding sequence is TGCAGTGCGGCGGGAGCCAAAAACATTCAGTACTTC.

This clonotype came up a few times. The chain is built from TRBV5-1 and TRBJ2-7; TRBD1 is a possible D gene (6 bases). Looked up from germline, CDR1 is SGHRS and CDR2 is YFSETQ. This CDR3 contains 14 residues. Trimming removed 3 bases at V and 2 bases at J, with 12 bases between. The CDR3 loop is CASSWGQGPYEQYF. CDR3 sequence (DNA): TGCGCCAGCAGCTGGGGGCAGGGTCCCTACGAGCAGTACTTC.

This chain joins TRBV20-1 and TRBJ2-1, with D unclear. The CDR3 has 12 residues. V lost 6 bases, J lost 4 bases, and 10 bases lay in between. Germline V gene sequence: CDR1 DFQATT, CDR2 SNEGSKA (reference sequence). DNA for the CDR3: TGCAGTGCGAATATCGGGTACAATGAGCAGTTCTTC. It specifies CSANIGYNEQFF.

This clonotype has a handful of counts. The chain couples TRBV27 to TRBJ2-5; perhaps TRBD1 as D (6 bases). The CDR3 runs 13 residues. Trimming shortened V by 3 bases and J by 5 bases, and 10 bases separated the two germline ends. CDR1 is MNHEY, CDR2 SMNVEV, per germline (reference sequence). The CDR3 DNA reads TGTGCCAGCAGTTTCCAGGGGTCGGAGACCCAGTACTTC. Protein product: CASSFQGSETQYF.

This clonotype has just a few counts. The V and J genes are TRBV14 and TRBJ2-5; 12 bases are shared with TRBD2. V gave up 0 bases and J gave up 2 bases; unmatched junction bases: 22. Germline V gives CDR1 SGHDN, CDR2 FVKESK. The CDR3 consists of 23 residues. The CDR3 DNA reads as TGTGCCAGCAGCCAAGATATAGCCACGGGCGCGACTAGCGGGAGAGATCGGCAAGAGACCCAGTACTTC. It yields the protein CASSQDIATGATSGRDRQETQYF.

This rearrangement joins TRBV5-1 to TRBJ2-2; D may be TRBD1 (6 bases). The V gene's germline CDR1 is SGHRS and CDR2 YFSETQ. V shed 7 bases and J shed 1 base, with 8 bases lying between them. This CDR3 is built from 13 residues. The DNA for the CDR3 is TGCGCCAGCTGGGGACAGAACACCGGGGAGCTGTTTTTT. Translated: CASWGQNTGELFF.

The rearrangement links TRBV10-3 to TRBJ2-3; the match to TRBD2 covers 8 bases. V lost 6 bases and J lost 2; bases outside the gene matches: 7. The CDR3 totals 15 residues. Germline-derived CDR1 and CDR2 are ENHRY and SYGVKD. CDR3 sequence: CAISGRAFNTDTQYF. CDR3 DNA sequence: TGTGCCATCAGCGGGAGGGCCTTCAACACAGATACGCAGTATTTT.

This clonotype was counted a few times. The chain has TRBV20-1 and TRBJ1-2, with D uncertain. This CDR3 contains 12 residues. The V gene's germline CDR1 is DFQATT and CDR2 SNEGSKA (reference sequence). Trimming cost V 1 base and J 6 bases, with 9 bases left between them. For the CDR3, the DNA is TGCAGTGCTAGAGTTAGGGAGAATGGCTACACCTTC. The encoded protein is CSARVRENGYTF.

This clonotype was recorded a few times. The CDR3 nucleotides are TGCAGCGTTGACCAGGGGGCGATGGCTGAAGCTTTCTTT. It specifies CSVDQGAMAEAFF. The chain recombines TRBV29-1 with TRBJ1-1; 8 nucleotides align to TRBD1. Germline loops: CDR1 SQVTM, CDR2 ANQGSEA. The V and J ends lost 3 bases and 6 bases, in that order; junction bases with no gene match: 6. The CDR3 consists of 13 residues.